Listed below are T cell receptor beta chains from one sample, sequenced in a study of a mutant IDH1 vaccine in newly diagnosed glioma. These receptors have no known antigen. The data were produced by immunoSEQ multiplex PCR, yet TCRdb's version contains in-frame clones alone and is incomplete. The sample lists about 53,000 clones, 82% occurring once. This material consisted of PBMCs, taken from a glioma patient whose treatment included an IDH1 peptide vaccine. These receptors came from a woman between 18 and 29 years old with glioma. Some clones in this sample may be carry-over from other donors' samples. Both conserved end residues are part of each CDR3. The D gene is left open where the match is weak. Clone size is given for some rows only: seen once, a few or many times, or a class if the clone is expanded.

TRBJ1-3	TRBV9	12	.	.	CASSVGEARIYF	TGTGCCAGCAGCGTAGGGGAGGCGCGCATATATTTT
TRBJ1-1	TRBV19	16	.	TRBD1	CASSIGDRGFSLAAFF	TGTGCCAGTAGTATAGGGGACAGGGGTTTTTCGCTTGCGGCTTTCTTT
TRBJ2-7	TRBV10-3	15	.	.	CAISERTGLSYEQYF	TGTGCCATCAGTGAGAGGACGGGTCTATCCTACGAGCAGTACTTC
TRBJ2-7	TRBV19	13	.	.	CASRADLGDEQYF	TGTGCCAGTAGAGCGGACCTAGGGGACGAGCAGTACTTC
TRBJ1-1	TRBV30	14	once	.	CAWSAFLQGTEAFF	TGTGCCTGGAGCGCGTTCCTCCAGGGAACTGAAGCTTTCTTT
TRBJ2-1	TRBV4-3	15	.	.	CASSQDGVGANEQFF	TGCGCCAGCAGCCAAGATGGCGTGGGGGCCAATGAGCAGTTCTTC
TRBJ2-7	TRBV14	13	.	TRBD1	CASTGTGGHEQYF	TGTGCCAGCACCGGGACAGGGGGGCACGAGCAGTACTTC
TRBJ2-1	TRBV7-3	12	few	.	CASSDSRGEQFF	TGTGCCAGCAGCGATAGTAGGGGGGAGCAGTTCTTC
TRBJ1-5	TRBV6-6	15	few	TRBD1	CASSWGQGPNQPQHF	TGTGCCAGCAGTTGGGGACAGGGGCCCAATCAGCCCCAGCATTTT
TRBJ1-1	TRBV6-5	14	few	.	CASRDTGLNTEAFF	TGTGCCAGCAGAGATACGGGGCTGAACACTGAAGCTTTCTTT
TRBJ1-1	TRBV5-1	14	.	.	CASSLRRGATEAFF	TGCGCCAGCAGCTTGAGGCGGGGGGCCACTGAAGCTTTCTTT